Each of the 24 T cell receptor beta chains below was sequenced from the same sample in a study of CD8 T cells in Susac syndrome. RNA, at about 0.45 to 1 ug, was reverse transcribed with random hexamers. TCRdb reprocessed the immunoSEQ multiplex PCR reads with MiXCR, giving one entry per CDR3 protein. The sample shows 300,000 to 350,000 distinct CDR3 sequences, under 95% of them seen only once. Sequencing was carried out using CD4+ T cells from PBMCs. These receptors all stem from a human donor with multiple sclerosis.

The chain recombines TRBV6-9 with TRBJ1-3, with D unresolved. The CDR3 totals 16 residues. Trimming removed 2 bases at V and 0 bases at J, with 11 bases between. The germline V gene has CDR1 MNHGY and CDR2 SVAAGI. The CDR3 here is CASSYSQASSGNTIYF. The DNA of the CDR3 is TGTGCCAGCAGTTATAGCCAGGCGAGCTCTGGAAACACCATATATTTT.

The chain has TRBV27 and TRBJ2-7; 9 nucleotides match TRBD1. The CDR3 is made up of 15 amino acids. CDR1 is MNHEY and CDR2 is SMNVEV in the germline V gene (reference sequence). Trimming took 3 bases from V and 6 from J; bases not matched to a gene: 9. The CDR3 nucleotides are TGTGCCAGCAGTTTCGGGACAGGGAAATGGAGCGAGCAGTACTTC. Translated: CASSFGTGKWSEQYF.

This chain connects TRBV11-2 to TRBJ2-2, with TRBD2 matching 8 bases. CDR3 length equals 16 residues. Trimming at V came to 4 bases and at J to 4 bases, leaving 8 bases not matched to a gene. From germline, CDR1 is SGHAT and CDR2 FQNNGV. The CDR3: CASSSLPGGSTGELFF. In nucleotides, the CDR3 is TGTGCCAGCAGCTCACTCCCGGGAGGGAGCACCGGGGAGCTGTTTTTT.

V usage is TRBV7-2 and J usage is TRBJ1-6, with D maybe TRBD1 (6 bases). CDR3 length equals 16 residues. V was pared by 1 base and J by 8 bases, with 15 bases between. Germline values: CDR1 SGHTA, CDR2 FQGNSA. The CDR3 sequence: CASSLGNGGRDSPLHF. The DNA for the CDR3 is TGTGCCAGCAGCTTAGGGAACGGGGGGCGTGATTCACCCCTCCACTTT.

The chain links TRBV20-1 to TRBJ2-7, with a tentative D call TRBD1 (6 bases). V shed 5 bases and J shed 6 bases, with 11 bases lying between them. Germline assignment: CDR1 DFQATT and CDR2 SNEGSKA (reference sequence). This CDR3 spans 11 amino acids. CDR3 sequence (DNA): TGCAGTGCTCACAGGGTGGCCGAGCAGTACTTC. It translates to CSAHRVAEQYF.

The chain couples TRBV12-3 or TRBV12-4 to TRBJ2-2; TRBD1 or TRBD2 may be the D gene (5 bases each). V dropped 5 bases and J dropped 4 bases, with 17 bases sitting between them. The CDR3 has 16 amino acids. This CDR3 reads CASSQWGGGGTGELFF. For the CDR3, the DNA is TGTGCCAGCAGTCAATGGGGCGGTGGGGGCACCGGGGAGCTGTTTTTT.

This clonotype was recorded a few times. This chain joins TRBV7-9 and TRBJ2-5; D gene unclear. Germline V gene lookup returns CDR1 SEHNR and CDR2 FQNEAQ (reference sequence). V lost 5 bases, J lost 5 bases, and 6 bases lay in between. CDR3 length: 11 amino acids. CDR3 DNA: TGTGCCAGCAGCGCGAGGGAGACCCAGTACTTC. Amino acid sequence: CASSARETQYF.

V gene TRBV28 combines with J gene TRBJ1-5; D remains ambiguous. Germline V gene lookup returns CDR1 MDHEN and CDR2 SYDVKM. The V gene lost 5 bases and the J gene lost 9 bases, with 11 bases spanning the gap. This CDR3 is built from 12 residues. The CDR3 coding sequence is TGTGCCAGCAGTCGCATCCCGATGCCCCAGCATTTT. Translating it yields CASSRIPMPQHF.

The V call is TRBV30, the J call TRBJ1-1; tentative D call: TRBD1 (5 bases). The length of the CDR3 is 14 residues. Germline V gene data show CDR1 as GTSNPN and CDR2 as SVGIG (reference sequence). V dropped 5 bases and J dropped 8 bases, with 21 bases sitting between them. The CDR3 region is CAWALTAHNLEAFF. CDR3 sequence (DNA): TGTGCCTGGGCCCTGACAGCCCATAATCTAGAAGCTTTCTTT.

The chain combines TRBV5-1 with TRBJ2-1; perhaps D is TRBD1 or TRBD2 (5 bases each). The length of the CDR3 is 13 residues. The V gene lost 4 bases and the J gene lost 6 bases, with 11 bases spanning the gap. CDR1 is SGHRS, CDR2 YFSETQ, per germline. The CDR3 nucleotides read TGCGCCAGCAGCCCCCGGGACGTCAATGAGCAGTTCTTC. It specifies CASSPRDVNEQFF.

The V call is TRBV12-3 or TRBV12-4, the J call TRBJ2-5; D is perhaps TRBD2 (6 bases). Trimming cost V 2 bases and J 1 base, with 8 bases left between them. This CDR3 spans 14 amino acids. CDR3 loop: CASSLTGLQETQYF. The DNA for the CDR3 is TGTGCCAGCAGTTTAACGGGACTCCAAGAGACCCAGTACTTC.

This chain connects TRBV10-2 to TRBJ1-3, with D perhaps TRBD1 (6 bases). CDR1 WSHSY and CDR2 SAAADI come from the germline V gene. Trimming removed 5 bases from V and 4 bases from J, with 9 bases in between. This CDR3 has 13 amino acids. The chain's CDR3 is CASSPGTGNTIYF. CDR3 nucleotide sequence: TGCGCCAGCAGTCCCGGGACAGGAAACACCATATATTTT.

V gene TRBV4-2 combines with J gene TRBJ2-1; TRBD2 aligns across 10 bases. J gave up 5 bases and V 2 bases, and 9 bases lay outside the gene matches. CDR1 and CDR2 (germline): LGHNA, YNFKEQ. There are 17 residues in the CDR3. CDR3 region: CASSQQSGRAYNNEQFF. CDR3 coding DNA: TGTGCCAGCAGCCAACAAAGCGGGAGGGCCTACAACAATGAGCAGTTCTTC.

CDR3 protein: CSASQVGGGEETQYF. CDR3 sequence (DNA): TGCAGTGCTAGCCAGGTGGGGGGCGGGGAAGAGACCCAGTACTTC. The chain joins TRBV20-1 to TRBJ2-5; D may be TRBD1 or TRBD2 (6 bases each). Germline-derived CDR1 and CDR2 are DFQATT and SNEGSKA (reference sequence). The CDR3 covers 15 residues. Trimming took off 3 bases at V and 3 bases at J, with 17 bases between the two ends.

V usage is TRBV2 and J usage is TRBJ2-1; a weak D match, TRBD2 (5 bases). V was pared by 7 bases and J by 4 bases, with 14 bases between. The CDR3 covers 14 residues. Germline values: CDR1 SNHLY, CDR2 FYNNEI. The CDR3 DNA reads TGTGCCAGCACTCAGGACTTCCAATACAATGAGCAGTTCTTC. Amino acid sequence: CASTQDFQYNEQFF.

Note on this clonotype: One junction end does not reproduce the germline sequence, and a read error may be involved. This chain joins TRBV7-9 and TRBJ1-5; D ambiguous. CDR1 is SEHNR, CDR2 FQNEAQ, per germline (reference sequence). The CDR3 is 14 amino acids. CDR3 in DNA: TGTACCAGCAGCTTAGTCGGGGGCAATCAGCCCCAGCATTTT. Its translation: CTSSLVGGNQPQHF.

The rearrangement joins TRBV9 to TRBJ1-1, with D unresolved. Germline V gives CDR1 SGDLS, CDR2 YYNGEE. The ends were cut back, 4 bases at V and 0 bases at J, with 13 bases in the middle. This CDR3 comprises 15 residues. The CDR3 DNA reads TGTGCCAGCAGCCCCCAAATTGGGATGAACACTGAAGCTTTCTTT. The encoded protein is CASSPQIGMNTEAFF.

The rearrangement joins TRBV7-8 to TRBJ1-2; 7 bases match TRBD1. V was pared by 0 bases and J by 4 bases, with 11 bases of the junction left unmatched. The CDR3 has 17 residues. CDR1 SGHVS and CDR2 FQNEAQ come from the germline V gene. The chain's CDR3 is CASSLAGGSGLSYGYTF. CDR3 sequence (DNA): TGTGCCAGCAGCTTAGCAGGGGGCAGTGGCCTTAGCTATGGCTACACCTTC. The complete variable domain, with remaining parts taken from reference TRBV7-8 and TRBJ1-2, reads GAGVSQSPRYKVAKRGQDVALRCDPISGHVSLFWYQQALGQGPEFLTYFQNEAQLDKSGLPSDRFFAERPEGSVSTLKIQRTQQEDSAVYLCASSLAGGSGLSYGYTFGSGTRLTVV.

The V call is TRBV10-3, the J call TRBJ2-1; D may match TRBD1 or TRBD2 (6 bases each). CDR1 ENHRY and CDR2 SYGVKD come from the germline V gene. V was trimmed by 10 bases and J by 7 bases, leaving 26 bases between them. This CDR3 has 16 residues. CDR3 bases: TGTGCCACCTCCGGGGGCGCTCCGGGAGAAGGGAATGAGCAGTTCTTC. It translates to CATSGGAPGEGNEQFF.

This chain joins TRBV29-1 and TRBJ2-7; a weak D match, TRBD2 (5 bases). Deletions cut 7 bases from V and 2 bases from J, with 15 bases between. This CDR3 region has 13 residues. Germline CDR1 and CDR2: SQVTM and ANQGSEA. CDR3: CSALNAGPYEQYF. The DNA of the CDR3 is TGCAGCGCCCTAAACGCGGGTCCCTACGAGCAGTACTTC.

V and J are TRBV2 and TRBJ2-2, with 8 bases that match TRBD1. The CDR3 sequence is 15 residues long. Germline V gives CDR1 SNHLY, CDR2 FYNNEI. The junction had 5 bases not matched to a gene; V was cut back by 7 bases and J by 1 base. The CDR3: CASTGQGENTGELFF. As DNA, the CDR3 is TGTGCCAGCACTGGACAGGGAGAGAACACCGGGGAGCTGTTTTTT.

The V and J genes are TRBV28 and TRBJ2-1; 10 nucleotides align to TRBD2. CDR3 length: 16 amino acids. V lost 3 bases, J lost 6 bases, and 8 bases stayed unmatched. Germline lookup yields CDR1 MDHEN and CDR2 SYDVKM. DNA for the CDR3: TGTGCCAGCAGTTTTGATGGACTAGCGGTCGCCAATGAGCAGTTCTTC. As protein: CASSFDGLAVANEQFF.

This rearrangement joins TRBV7-9 to TRBJ1-2; perhaps TRBD1 as D (5 bases). The length of the CDR3 is 16 residues. The germline V and J ends were trimmed by 1 base and 4 bases, with 16 bases remaining between them. CDR1 SEHNR and CDR2 FQNEAQ come from the germline V gene (reference sequence). CDR3 region: CASSLGGGGYPYGYTF. The CDR3, as DNA: TGTGCCAGCAGCTTAGGGGGCGGCGGTTACCCCTATGGCTACACCTTC.

This rearrangement joins TRBV6-2 or TRBV6-3 to TRBJ1-1; no firm D call. V lost 3 bases and J lost 0, with 2 bases in between. The CDR3 length is 12 residues. Germline V gene data show CDR1 as MNHEY and CDR2 as SVGEGT. Here the CDR3 DNA reads TGTGCCAGCAGTTATGTGAACACTGAAGCTTTCTTT. Its protein product is CASSYVNTEAFF.